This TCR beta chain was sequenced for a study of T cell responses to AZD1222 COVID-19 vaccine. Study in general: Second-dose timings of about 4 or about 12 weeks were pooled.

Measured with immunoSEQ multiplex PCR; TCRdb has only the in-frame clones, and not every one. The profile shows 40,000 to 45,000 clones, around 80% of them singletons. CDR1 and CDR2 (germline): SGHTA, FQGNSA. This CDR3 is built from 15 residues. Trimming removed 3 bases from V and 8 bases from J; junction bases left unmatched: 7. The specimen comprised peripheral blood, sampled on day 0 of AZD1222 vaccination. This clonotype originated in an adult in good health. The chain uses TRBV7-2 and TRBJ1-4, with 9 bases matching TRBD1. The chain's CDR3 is CASSFTGTGNEKLFF. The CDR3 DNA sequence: TGTGCCAGCAGCTTCACCGGGACAGGGAACGAAAAACTGTTTTTT.